This T cell receptor (beta chain) was identified during a study of blood T cell repertoires in COVID-19 (dated by TCRdb to the early 2020s). For the study in its entirety: The collaborator samples originated in the United States, Italy and Spain and spanned the acute and convalescent phases of COVID-19. The prospective study material was composed of cDNA or gDNA derived from T cells, B-cell-depleted T cells, or PBMCs. Nearly every sample came with metadata listing a de-identified subject ID, COVID-19 status, age in years and sex. The repertoires were released in a freely available public database meant as a resource for research on the immune response to SARS-CoV-2. Samples came from the ongoing ImmuneRACE study (first 160 participants) plus 1,254 subjects from 6 global collaborators. The dataset comprised deeply sampled blood TCRbeta repertoires from subjects exposed to, actively infected with, or recovered from COVID-19. HLA class I and class II types, where available, came from metadata supplied by the sample provider rather than from assay-based typing. What the authors observed across the whole study: Clinical and demographic metadata were provided uncurated, with the amount varying by source and participant.

TCRbeta CDR3 regions were amplified from genomic DNA using the immunoSEQ Assay, a bias-controlled multiplex PCR. In the authors' own workflow: The number of nucleated cells in each sample was estimated from the amplification of reference gene primers within the assay. Sequence reads were collapsed and filtered to measure the absolute abundance of every unique TCRbeta CDR3 rearrangement. Productive Simpson clonality was computed per sample as the square root of Simpson's diversity index over productive rearrangements. In TCRdb, the immuneACCESS table is reduced to in-frame sequences with V and J assigned. These tables do not hold every clone; where another copy was compared, an unresolved V gene accounts for under half, and the others remain unexplained. V and J calls and clone size are those listed in that table; D and trimming were worked out from the DNA. For this sample there are 150,000 to 200,000 clones; 88% appear just once. The ten top clones hold approximately 4% of the sample.

The collaborating institutions used their own protocols to collect whole blood in K2EDTA tubes. For TCRbeta analysis, collaborators shipped samples as frozen whole blood, isolated PBMCs, or DNA extracted from either of those sample types. As encoded in the germline V gene (reference sequence), CDR1 is GTSNPN while CDR2 is SVGIG. V loses 4 bases, J loses 0 bases, and the germline ends lie 15 bases apart. Reading from cysteine to phenylalanine, the CDR3 counts 15 amino acids. The only DNA kept is the CDR3, 45 bases in frame from the first base. Regarding this clone: No antigen is known for it. No quality values exist for individual bases; no much larger clone is one base distant.

The clonotype originates from a human donor in a cohort sampled during active COVID-19. The rearrangement combines TRBV30 with TRBJ1-1; the D gene lacks a confident call. The source material was peripheral blood. The nucleotide sequence is given as TGTGCCTGGACCCCGCGGCGGAAAATGAACACTGAAGCTTTCTTT. It codes for CAWTPRRKMNTEAFF. The variable domain in full, with residues beyond the CDR3 obtained from the reference TRBV30 and TRBJ1-1 genes, is SQTIHQWPATLVQPVGSPLSLECTVEGTSNPNLYWYRQAAGRGLQLLFYSVGIGQISSEVPQNLSASRPQDRQFILSSKKLLLSDSGFYLCAWTPRRKMNTEAFFGQGTRLTVV.